The sequence of this T cell receptor (beta chain) was determined in a study of blood T cell repertoires in COVID-19. Study as a whole: Whether acute or convalescent, the COVID-19 samples came from the United States, Italy and Spain. PBMCs, B-cell-depleted T cells, or T cells were the source of the cDNA or gDNA that made up the material.

The V gene end was trimmed by 4 bases and the J gene end by 2 bases; junction bases not matched to a gene: 4. The germline V gene has CDR1 KGHDR and CDR2 SFDVKD. This CDR3 comprises 16 residues. Per the original methods: Reference gene primer amplification gave nucleated cell count estimates. Sequenced by immunoSEQ multiplex PCR; TCRdb stores in-frame clones only, minus some. V, J and clone size are those of that table, while D and trimming were read from the DNA. Found here are hundreds of thousands of clones, around 82% of them singletons; the top ten hold roughly 10%. This chain uses TRBV24-1 with TRBJ2-1; 10 bases align to TRBD2. The sequenced sample consisted of peripheral blood. The receptor's source is a woman between 45 and 60 years old who had recovered from COVID-19. CDR3 residues: CATSDPSGRAYNEQFF. The CDR3 nucleotides read TGTGCCACCAGTGACCCGAGCGGGAGGGCCTACAATGAGCAGTTCTTC.